This T cell receptor beta chain was retrieved from a study of blood T cell repertoires in COVID-19. Study information: The origin of the acute and convalescent COVID-19 samples was the United States, Italy and Spain. T cells, B-cell-depleted T cells, or PBMCs supplied cDNA or gDNA.

The V gene lost 6 bases and the J gene lost 2 bases, with 13 bases spanning the gap. The CDR3 runs 14 residues. Germline V lookup: CDR1 SNHLY, CDR2 FYNNEI. Methods used by the authors: Amplification of reference gene primers provided the estimated nucleated cell counts. Some clones are missing from TCRdb's copy, which holds only in-frame ones; the method was immunoSEQ multiplex PCR. The DNA was the basis for D and trimming; V, J and clone size are from that table. The sample records fewer than 30,000 clones, 85% being singletons. The TCR was taken from a human donor in a cohort sampled during active COVID-19. This chain connects TRBV2 to TRBJ1-1; D remains ambiguous. Material for sequencing was peripheral blood. The CDR3 is CASRRAEGNTEAFF. The CDR3 DNA reads TGTGCCAGCAGACGTGCAGAGGGAAACACTGAAGCTTTCTTT. The variable domain in full, with the rest retrieved from reference TRBV2 and TRBJ1-1, is EPEVTQTPSHQVTQMGQEVILRCVPISNHLYFYWYRQILGQKVEFLVSFYNNEISEKSEIFDDQFSVERPDGSNFTLKIRSTKLEDSAMYFCASRRAEGNTEAFFGQGTRLTVV.